The TCR beta chain under discussion was sequenced for a study of tumor-infiltrating lymphocytes in primary liver carcinoma. The study's findings and limits: Tumor tissue displayed a significantly greater top-250-clone fraction than blood (p = 0.039). Lower overlap was observed for tumor-adjacent and tumor-blood pairs relative to tumor region pairs.

With regard to this clonotype: Its target is unknown.

cDNA specific to TCR beta was made from 500 ng of total RNA, with a constant-region primer employed for priming. For TCR beta, libraries were produced by three nested multiplex PCR rounds using slightly modified ARM-PCR. Both of the initial two PCR rounds ran for approximately 10 cycles and employed TRBV1-TRBV30 forward primers alongside a C-beta reverse primer. A single record per CDR3 protein comes from TCRdb applying MiXCR to the multiplex PCR reads. This sample has fewer than 350,000 distinct CDR3 sequences, with approximately 64% found just once. Trimming took 1 base from V and 4 from J; bases not matched to a gene: 11. The CDR3 consists of 17 residues. The germline CDR1 and CDR2 sequences are SEHNR and FQNEAQ (reference sequence). For blood RNA, unsorted whole blood served as the source, and germline DNA was extracted too.

The sequence was obtained from a middle-aged man with primary liver carcinoma and hepatitis B virus infection. The chain joins TRBV7-9 to TRBJ2-5; 8 bases line up with TRBD1. The sequenced material came from peripheral blood. The CDR3: CASSLGGQGARLETQYF. The CDR3 DNA is TGTGCCAGCAGCTTAGGAGGGCAGGGGGCGCGTTTAGAGACCCAGTACTTC.